These 32 T cell receptor beta chains were sequenced from one sample in a study of CD8 T cells in ankylosing spondylitis. TCRdb re-analysed the 5' RACE reads in MiXCR, keeping a single row per CDR3 protein. The sample carries 150,000 to 200,000 distinct CDR3 sequences, approximately 12% recorded once. Sequencing used blood, either unsorted or a sorted T cell fraction (not recorded which). These receptors were obtained from a female donor with ankylosing spondylitis or in good health (not recorded which).

A note on this clonotype: Given a much more abundant clone one base away, this may be a read error. V is TRBV24-1 and J is TRBJ2-1; D gene ambiguous. The germline CDR1 and CDR2 sequences are KGHDR and SFDVKD. This CDR3 has 12 residues. The CDR3 loop reads CATSVSYNEQCF. CDR3 in DNA: TGTGCCACCAGTGTTAGCTACAATGAGCAGTGCTTC.

The rearrangement joins TRBV5-1 to TRBJ2-7; 7 bases are a match to TRBD2. The CDR3 extends over 15 amino acids. Germline CDR1 reads SGHRS; CDR2 reads YFSETQ. V was clipped by 0 bases and J by 3 bases; unmatched bases: 6. The CDR3, as DNA: TGCGCCAGCAGCTTGGGGCTAGCGGTTGGCTACGAGCAGTACTTC. Protein: CASSLGLAVGYEQYF. Complete variable domain (other parts from reference TRBV5-1 and TRBJ2-7): KAGVTQTPRYLIKTRGQQVTLSCSPISGHRSVSWYQQTPGQGLQFLFEYFSETQRNKGNFPGRFSGRQFSNSRSEMNVSTLELGDSALYLCASSLGLAVGYEQYFGPGTRLTVT.

This clonotype was seen at least ten times. This chain connects TRBV29-1 to TRBJ1-1; D might be TRBD1 (6 bases). Germline V lookup: CDR1 SQVTM, CDR2 ANQGSEA. V was pared by 3 bases and J by 5 bases, with 10 bases between. The CDR3 length is 12 residues. The CDR3 protein is CSVDRGRTEAFF. The DNA of the CDR3 is TGCAGCGTTGACCGGGGGCGTACTGAAGCTTTCTTT.

As to this clonotype: A much bigger clone sits one base away, suggesting this may be a read error. V usage is TRBV6-6 and J usage is TRBJ1-2; D gene unclear. Germline V gives CDR1 MNHNY, CDR2 SVGAGI (reference sequence). The CDR3 is 12 amino acids. The CDR3 here is CASGGDGYGYAF. In DNA, the CDR3 is TGTGCCAGCGGTGGAGACGGCTATGGCTACGCCTTC.

This chain links TRBV20-1 with TRBJ2-5; D not certain. The length of the CDR3 is 14 residues. V lost 2 bases, J lost 0 bases, and 10 bases lay in between. Germline V gene sequence: CDR1 DFQATT, CDR2 SNEGSKA (reference sequence). The CDR3 region has the DNA TGCAGTGCTAGAAATACTCCGTACCAAGAGACCCAGTACTTC. Protein sequence: CSARNTPYQETQYF.

This clonotype turned up a few times. The chain carries TRBV20-1 and TRBJ2-6; D call uncertain. This CDR3 spans 12 amino acids. Germline loops: CDR1 DFQATT, CDR2 SNEGSKA (reference sequence). The V and J ends lost 0 bases and 8 bases respectively, with 5 bases between them. The CDR3 DNA follows: TGCAGTGCTAGAGACGGGTCCAACGTCCTGACTTTC. Translated, it gives CSARDGSNVLTF.

This clonotype has ten or more counts. The V gene is TRBV12-3 or TRBV12-4, the J gene TRBJ1-2, with no clear D. V lost 4 bases and J 4 bases, leaving 4 bases between the germline ends. This CDR3 contains 11 residues. The CDR3 DNA follows: TGTGCCAGCAGTTCTGGCTATGGCTACACCTTC. Its translation is CASSSGYGYTF.

This clonotype was detected a few times. The chain links TRBV6-2 or TRBV6-3 to TRBJ1-1; the match to TRBD1 covers 10 bases. With V trimmed by 4 bases and J by 3 bases, 2 bases remained unmatched. Germline V gene sequence: CDR1 MNHEY, CDR2 SVGEGT. This CDR3 contains 14 residues. This CDR3 is CASSFGQGDTEAFF. Written as DNA, the CDR3 is TGTGCCAGCAGTTTCGGACAGGGGGACACTGAAGCTTTCTTT.

The rearrangement links TRBV20-1 to TRBJ2-5, with a weak D call TRBD2 (5 bases). The CDR3 spans 15 residues. Germline CDR1 DFQATT, CDR2 SNEGSKA (reference sequence). Trimming shortened V by 1 base and J by 2 bases, and 14 bases separated the two germline ends. CDR3 bases: TGCAGTGCTAGAGGTACTTGGCTAGCACAAGAGACCCAGTACTTC. Its translation is CSARGTWLAQETQYF.

There are many counts of this clonotype. J is TRBJ2-1 and V is TRBV4-3; 7 nucleotides match TRBD2. Germline V gene data show CDR1 as LGHNA and CDR2 as YSLEER. The CDR3 consists of 16 residues. The trim removed 1 base at V and 4 bases at J, leaving 7 bases unmatched. The CDR3 coding sequence is TGCGCCAGCAGCCAAGGGGTAATAGCGGGTTACAATGAGCAGTTCTTC. This sequence encodes CASSQGVIAGYNEQFF.

This clonotype occurred many times. The chain couples TRBV4-3 to TRBJ1-6, with no clear D. The CDR3 is made up of 13 amino acids. V was clipped by 1 base and J by 7 bases, with 5 bases between them. Germline lookup yields CDR1 LGHNA and CDR2 YSLEER. CDR3 protein: CASSQVGNSPLHF. The DNA for the CDR3 is TGCGCCAGCAGCCAAGTCGGGAATTCACCCCTCCACTTT.

V and J are TRBV30 and TRBJ1-1; D perhaps matches TRBD1 (6 bases). Trimming removed 3 bases from V and 5 bases from J, with 13 bases in between. The CDR3 extends over 13 amino acids. CDR1 is GTSNPN, CDR2 SVGIG, per germline (reference sequence). The CDR3 bases are TGTGCCTGGAGCGGACAGATTGGTACTGAAGCTTTCTTT. It yields the protein CAWSGQIGTEAFF.

Concerning this clonotype itself: This may come from a read error, since a much larger clone is one base off. V gene TRBV28 combines with J gene TRBJ1-1; D is uncertain. In germline, CDR1 is MDHEN, CDR2 SYDVKM. The length of the CDR3 is 11 residues. The CDR3 loop reads CASTGNTDAFF. The CDR3 DNA reads as TGTGCCAGCACGGGGAACACTGATGCTTTCTTT. Full variable domain (remainder filled in from reference TRBV28 and TRBJ1-1): DVKVTQSSRYLVKRTGEKVFLECVQDMDHENMFWYRQDPGLGLRLIYFSYDVKMKEKGDIPEGYSVSREKKERFSLILESASTNQTSMYLCASTGNTDAFFGQGTRLTVV.

The chain employs TRBV20-1 and TRBJ1-5; 10 bases are a match to TRBD1. Germline V gene data show CDR1 as DFQATT and CDR2 as SNEGSKA (reference sequence). V lost 4 bases, J lost 6 bases, and 15 bases stayed unmatched. The CDR3 runs to 17 residues. CDR3 DNA: TGCAGTGCTACAGATACCGGGACAGGGGCGGGAAGTCAGCCCCAGCATTTT. Translation gives CSATDTGTGAGSQPQHF.

This clonotype was seen at least ten times. The J gene is TRBJ2-3, the V gene TRBV20-1; D perhaps matches TRBD2 (6 bases). Trimming removed 0 bases at V and 0 bases at J, with 10 bases between. CDR1 DFQATT and CDR2 SNEGSKA come from the germline V gene (reference sequence). The CDR3 covers 15 residues. CDR3 in DNA: TGCAGTGCTAGAGATCTGGCGGGAAGCACAGATACGCAGTATTTT. Residues: CSARDLAGSTDTQYF.

The sample holds many counts of this clonotype. This chain uses TRBV27 with TRBJ1-1; D gene ambiguous. Germline assignment: CDR1 MNHEY and CDR2 SMNVEV (reference sequence). Trimming left V 5 bases short and J 2 bases short, with 6 bases between. The CDR3 runs to 12 residues. The chain's CDR3 is CASSIGNTEAFF. Here the CDR3 DNA reads TGTGCCAGCAGTATCGGCAACACTGAAGCTTTCTTT.

The genes are TRBV11-3 and TRBJ2-1; D is ambiguous. The CDR3 spans 12 residues. The V end lost 5 bases, the J end lost 5 bases, and 7 bases lay between the germline ends. The germline V gene encodes CDR1 SGHNT and CDR2 YENEEA. The CDR3 protein is CASSRLNNEQFF. The CDR3 coding sequence is TGTGCCAGCAGCAGGCTGAACAATGAGCAGTTCTTC.

This clonotype was counted ten times or more. The V gene is TRBV5-1, the J gene TRBJ2-5; D call uncertain. The germline CDR1 and CDR2 sequences are SGHRS and YFSETQ. The V end was cut by 1 base, the J end by 2 bases, with 9 bases between. The CDR3 covers 14 residues. The CDR3 region is CASSLFGLQETQYF. CDR3 in DNA: TGCGCCAGCAGCTTGTTTGGCCTACAAGAGACCCAGTACTTC. The full variable domain, rest sourced from reference TRBV5-1 and TRBJ2-5, is KAGVTQTPRYLIKTRGQQVTLSCSPISGHRSVSWYQQTPGQGLQFLFEYFSETQRNKGNFPGRFSGRQFSNSRSEMNVSTLELGDSALYLCASSLFGLQETQYFGPGTRLLVL.

Only a few counts were recorded for this clonotype. This chain uses TRBV7-2 with TRBJ1-4, with D perhaps matching TRBD1 (5 bases). This CDR3 has 16 residues. Germline V CDR1 and CDR2: SGHTA, FQGNSA. The V end lost 4 bases, the J end lost 3 bases, and 15 bases lay between the germline ends. The CDR3 DNA reads TGTGCCAGCAGCTCCCGACGGTCCAGGGCTAATGAAAAACTGTTTTTT. Translation gives CASSSRRSRANEKLFF.

This clonotype was recorded many times. This chain links TRBV24-1 with TRBJ2-7, with D hard to call. The germline gives CDR1 KGHDR, CDR2 SFDVKD. The CDR3 is 13 amino acids. Between the trimmed V and J ends, which lost 4 bases and 6 bases, there was a span of 12 bases. In nucleotides, the CDR3 is TGTGCCACCAGTGACTCTTTTCTCTCCGAGCAGTACTTC. Amino acids: CATSDSFLSEQYF.

V is TRBV27 and J is TRBJ2-5; 13 positions match TRBD2. Looked up from germline, CDR1 is MNHEY and CDR2 is SMNVEV (reference sequence). The junction had 5 bases not matched to a gene; V was cut back by 2 bases and J by 5 bases. The CDR3 runs to 16 residues. DNA for the CDR3: TGTGCCAGCAGTTTACGACTAGCGGGAGGTTTGGAGACCCAGTACTTC. Translating it yields CASSLRLAGGLETQYF.

This clonotype was observed many times. The chain joins TRBV5-1 to TRBJ2-3; D call uncertain. The V end lost 4 bases, the J end lost 0 bases, and 12 bases lay between the germline ends. Germline V gives CDR1 SGHRS, CDR2 YFSETQ. The CDR3 runs to 15 residues. The CDR3 DNA sequence: TGCGCCAGCAGCCTGCCGCGCTCGAGCACAGATACGCAGTATTTT. This encodes CASSLPRSSTDTQYF.

Concerning this clonotype: A much larger clone is a single base away; this may be a read error. This rearrangement joins TRBV7-2 to TRBJ2-1; D gene ambiguous. TRBJ2-7 matches the DNA end more closely, so the J call is doubtful. CDR1 and CDR2 from the germline V gene are SGHTA and FQGNSA. CDR3 length: 15 residues. CDR3 bases: TGTGCCAGCAGCTTAGACCCAAGCTCCTACAATGAGCAGTACTTC. Its translation is CASSLDPSSYNEQYF.

This clonotype was observed many times. The genes are TRBV6-1 and TRBJ2-7, with a possible D match to TRBD1 (6 bases). The CDR3 has 14 residues. Germline CDR1 is MNHNS and CDR2 is SASEGT. The ends were cut back, 5 bases at V and 3 bases at J, with 14 bases in the middle. The CDR3 region is CASSPGQPLYEQYF. In DNA form, the CDR3 reads TGTGCCAGCAGTCCCGGACAGCCGCTCTACGAGCAGTACTTC.

This clonotype was seen a handful of times. The J gene is TRBJ2-1, the V gene TRBV11-2; no definite D call. The CDR3 length is 12 residues. Germline CDR1 is SGHAT and CDR2 is FQNNGV. Trimming pared 3 bases from V and 8 bases from J, leaving 8 bases between. The CDR3 region is CASSFLGDEQFF. CDR3 DNA: TGTGCCAGCAGCTTTTTGGGCGATGAGCAGTTCTTC. The variable domain in full, completed from reference TRBV11-2 and TRBJ2-1, reads EAGVAQSPRYKIIEKRQSVAFWCNPISGHATLYWYQQILGQGPKLLIQFQNNGVVDDSQLPKDRFSAERLKGVDSTLKIQPAKLEDSAVYLCASSFLGDEQFFGPGTRLTVL.

The rearrangement joins TRBV11-3 to TRBJ2-3; a possible D gene is TRBD1 (5 bases). The CDR3 is 14 residues long. Trimming pared 5 bases from V and 6 bases from J, leaving 15 bases between. CDR1 is SGHNT and CDR2 is YENEEA in the germline V gene. The CDR3 is CASSPGWAGDTQYF. The CDR3 nucleotides are TGTGCCAGCAGCCCTGGGTGGGCAGGGGATACGCAGTATTTT. The full variable domain, in which reference TRBV11-3 and TRBJ2-3 provide the parts outside the CDR3, is EAGVVQSPRYKIIEKKQPVAFWCNPISGHNTLYWYLQNLGQGPELLIRYENEEAVDDSQLPKDRFSAERLKGVDSTLKIQPAELGDSAVYLCASSPGWAGDTQYFGPGTRLTVL.

This clonotype was recorded at least ten times. This chain connects TRBV14 to TRBJ2-5, with D possibly being TRBD2 (5 bases). V was pared by 4 bases and J by 4 bases, with 10 bases between. Germline CDR1 SGHDN, CDR2 FVKESK. CDR3 length equals 13 residues. The CDR3 DNA reads TGTGCCAGCAGCCGTAGCGATACAGAGACCCAGTACTTC. It yields the protein CASSRSDTETQYF.

This clonotype occurred many times. This chain connects TRBV28 to TRBJ1-1; tentatively, D is TRBD1 (5 bases). V lost 7 bases, J lost 7 bases, and 13 bases lay in between. The CDR3 is 12 amino acids. Germline loops: CDR1 MDHEN, CDR2 SYDVKM. DNA of the CDR3: TGTGCCAGCAATACGGGGGGTGGTGAAGCTTTCTTT. Amino acids: CASNTGGGEAFF. Variable domain in full (rest from reference TRBV28 and TRBJ1-1): DVKVTQSSRYLVKRTGEKVFLECVQDMDHENMFWYRQDPGLGLRLIYFSYDVKMKEKGDIPEGYSVSREKKERFSLILESASTNQTSMYLCASNTGGGEAFFGQGTRLTVV.

Ten or more counts support this clonotype. The V call is TRBV7-2, the J call TRBJ1-2, with D uncertain. The CDR3 has 14 amino acids. Germline-derived CDR1 and CDR2 are SGHTA and FQGNSA. Between the trimmed V and J ends, which lost 5 bases and 2 bases, there was a span of 12 bases. The CDR3 spells CASSPGSPNYGYTF. The CDR3 region has the DNA TGTGCCAGCAGCCCGGGGTCCCCCAACTATGGCTACACCTTC.

This clonotype occurred many times. The chain recombines TRBV5-1 with TRBJ2-2; TRBD1 matches 9 bases. After removal of 0 bases from V and 5 bases from J, the junction contained 8 bases not matched to a gene. The CDR3 length is 17 residues. CDR1 SGHRS and CDR2 YFSETQ come from the germline V gene. Written as DNA, the CDR3 is TGCGCCAGCAGCTTGGCCACAGGGGGCGTAAGGACCGGGGAGCTGTTTTTT. This encodes CASSLATGGVRTGELFF.

This chain joins TRBV7-9 and TRBJ2-1, with TRBD2 matching 13 bases. In germline, CDR1 is SEHNR, CDR2 FQNEAQ (reference sequence). After removal of 0 bases from V and 7 bases from J, the junction contained 6 bases not matched to a gene. The CDR3 spans 17 residues. CDR3 nucleotides: TGTGCCAGCAGCTTAGCCGGACTAGCGGGAGAGGTAAATGAGCAGTTCTTC. Translating it yields CASSLAGLAGEVNEQFF.

This clonotype was seen at least ten times. Here the CDR3 reads CATTGQLNTEAFF. In DNA form, the CDR3 reads TGTGCCACGACGGGACAGCTGAACACTGAAGCTTTCTTT. The genes are TRBV7-8 and TRBJ1-1, with TRBD1 matching 7 bases. V was pared by 10 bases and J by 0 bases, with 5 bases of the junction left unmatched. CDR1 and CDR2 from the germline V gene are SGHVS and FQNEAQ. There are 13 residues in the CDR3.